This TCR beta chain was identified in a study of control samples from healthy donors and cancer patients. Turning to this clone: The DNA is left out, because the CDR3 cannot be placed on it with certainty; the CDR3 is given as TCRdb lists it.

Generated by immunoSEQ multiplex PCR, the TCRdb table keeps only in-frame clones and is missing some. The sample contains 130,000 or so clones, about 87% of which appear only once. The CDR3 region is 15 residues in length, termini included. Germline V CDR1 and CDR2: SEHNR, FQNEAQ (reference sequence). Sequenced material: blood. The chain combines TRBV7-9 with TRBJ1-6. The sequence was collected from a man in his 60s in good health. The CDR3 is CASSGVGRGNSPFHF.